This TCR beta chain derives from a study of early T cells in non-severe SARS-CoV-2 infection. Study overall: With bulk RNA from unsorted whole blood as input, sequencing yielded unpaired chains.

TCRdb reprocessed the 5' RACE reads via MiXCR and lists one record per CDR3 protein. The data contain tens of thousands of distinct CDR3 sequences, around 6.5% of them singletons. V gave up 6 bases and J gave up 7 bases, with 16 bases separating them. Germline CDR1 DFQATT, CDR2 SNEGSKA (reference sequence). The CDR3 sequence is 14 residues long. The sample here was whole blood, taken at baseline. The chain is built from TRBV20-1 and TRBJ1-6; the D gene is possibly TRBD1 (6 bases). This TCR derives from an adult who was a healthcare worker with PCR-confirmed SARS-CoV-2 infection or an uninfected control (not recorded which). The CDR3 protein is CSAEPGQSNSPLHF. In DNA, the CDR3 is TGCAGTGCCGAACCCGGACAGTCCAATTCACCCCTCCACTTT.